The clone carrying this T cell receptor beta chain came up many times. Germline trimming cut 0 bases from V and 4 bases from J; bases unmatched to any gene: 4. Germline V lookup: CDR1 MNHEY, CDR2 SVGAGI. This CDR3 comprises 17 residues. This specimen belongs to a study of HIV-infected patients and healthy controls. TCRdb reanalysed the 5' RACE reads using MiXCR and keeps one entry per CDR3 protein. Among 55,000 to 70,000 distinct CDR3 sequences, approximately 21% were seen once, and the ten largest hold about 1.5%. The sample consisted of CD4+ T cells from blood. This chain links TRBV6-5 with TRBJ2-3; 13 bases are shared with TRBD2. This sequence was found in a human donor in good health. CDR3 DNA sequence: TGTGCCAGCAGTTACTCGAGGACTAGCGGGGGTGCAGATACGCAGTATTTT. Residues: CASSYSRTSGGADTQYF.